These 23 T cell receptor beta chains were sequenced from one sample in a study of neurological immune-mediated disorders. Via MiXCR, TCRdb re-called the 5' RACE reads, giving one row per CDR3 protein. Here the sample spans just over 20,000 distinct CDR3 sequences, 15% to 20% being singletons. Sequencing was performed on CD8+ T cells from blood. Receptor source: a young woman with multiple sclerosis.

The genes are TRBV19 and TRBJ1-2; no definite D call. Germline V CDR1 and CDR2: LNHDA, SQIVND (reference sequence). The V and J ends lost 7 bases and 4 bases respectively, with 19 bases between them. There are 15 residues in the CDR3. CDR3 residues: CASIPGSNPSYGYTF. The CDR3, as DNA: TGTGCCAGTATCCCCGGGTCGAATCCAAGCTATGGCTACACCTTC.

This clonotype was seen at least ten times. V usage is TRBV6-1 and J usage is TRBJ2-5, with D perhaps given as TRBD1 or TRBD2 (5 bases each). The V end was cut by 3 bases, the J end by 4 bases, with 15 bases between. Germline V lookup: CDR1 MNHNS, CDR2 SASEGT. This CDR3 comprises 15 residues. CDR3 protein: CASSEWAPGGETQYF. The CDR3 DNA is TGTGCCAGCAGTGAGTGGGCCCCTGGGGGAGAGACCCAGTACTTC.

In its sample, this clonotype was seen many times. CDR3 sequence reads: CASSQEGYRDMNTGELFF. The CDR3 DNA reads as TGCGCCAGCAGCCAAGAAGGATACAGGGACATGAACACCGGGGAGCTGTTTTTT. The chain has TRBV4-3 and TRBJ2-2, with D possibly TRBD1 on 6 matching bases. V was clipped by 0 bases and J by 1 base, with 15 bases between them. The CDR3 is 18 residues long. Germline CDR1 is LGHNA and CDR2 is YSLEER.

This clonotype appeared many times. The chain is built from TRBV12-3 or TRBV12-4 and TRBJ1-1; D unclear. V was trimmed by 6 bases and J by 4 bases, leaving 9 bases between them. The CDR3 contains 12 residues. This chain's CDR3 is CASSSYLTEAFF. The CDR3 DNA reads TGTGCCAGCAGCTCCTACCTCACTGAAGCTTTCTTT.

This clonotype was seen repeatedly, ten times or more. In DNA, the CDR3 is TGCGCCAGCAGTGACCTGAGAGAGGCTGGAAACACCATATATTTT. It is translated as CASSDLREAGNTIYF. The chain carries TRBV10-2 and TRBJ1-3; D is ambiguous. Trimming cost V 3 bases and J 2 bases, with 11 bases left between them. This CDR3 has 15 residues. Germline values: CDR1 WSHSY, CDR2 SAAADI.

This clonotype was recorded many times. The chain is built from TRBV4-1 and TRBJ2-1; the match to TRBD2 covers 9 bases. Trimming took 0 bases from V and 6 from J; bases not matched to a gene: 6. CDR3 length equals 16 residues. Germline values: CDR1 MGHRA, CDR2 YSYEKL. The CDR3 loop reads CASSQEERGVFNEQFF. The CDR3 DNA reads TGCGCCAGCAGCCAAGAGGAGCGGGGGGTCTTCAATGAGCAGTTCTTC.

This clonotype was recorded many times. The chain is built from TRBV27 and TRBJ2-5, with D tentatively TRBD1 (6 bases). Trimming pared 2 bases from V and 2 bases from J, leaving 12 bases between. The V gene's germline CDR1 is MNHEY and CDR2 SMNVEV (reference sequence). CDR3 length: 15 residues. The CDR3 DNA is TGTGCCAGCAGTTTACACAATCAGGGGCAAGAGACCCAGTACTTC. This translates into CASSLHNQGQETQYF.

The rearrangement uses TRBV7-2 and TRBJ2-2; weak D call: TRBD1 (6 bases). The length of the CDR3 is 14 residues. Germline lookup yields CDR1 SGHTA and CDR2 FQGNSA. Trimming took 5 bases from V and 6 from J, leaving 13 bases between them. The chain's CDR3 is CASSPYRVAGELFF. DNA of the CDR3: TGTGCCAGCAGCCCATACAGGGTCGCCGGGGAGCTGTTTTTT. The whole variable domain, remainder taken from reference TRBV7-2 and TRBJ2-2, is GAGVSQSPSNKVTEKGKDVELRCDPISGHTALYWYRQSLGQGLEFLIYFQGNSAPDKSGLPSDRFSAERTGGSVSTLTIQRTQQEDSAVYLCASSPYRVAGELFFGEGSRLTVL.

This clonotype is labeled medium-sized. The J gene is TRBJ1-2, the V gene TRBV3-1, with D possibly matching TRBD1 (6 bases). The CDR3 loop spans 11 amino acids. Germline CDR1 is LGHDT and CDR2 is YNNKEL (reference sequence). Trimming removed 5 bases at V and 9 bases at J, with 10 bases between. In nucleotides, the CDR3 is TGTGCCAGCAGCTACAGGGTGAGCTACACCTTC. As protein: CASSYRVSYTF.

This clonotype has at least ten counts. The chain employs TRBV7-6 and TRBJ1-3, with D possibly matching TRBD1 (5 bases). There are 13 residues in the CDR3. With 4 bases removed from V and 4 bases from J, the gap between germline ends came to 8 bases. Germline V lookup: CDR1 SGHVS, CDR2 FNYEAQ. This CDR3 reads CASSWGSGNTIYF. The CDR3 coding sequence is TGTGCCAGCAGCTGGGGGTCAGGAAACACCATATATTTT.

This clonotype occurred many times. The V call is TRBV5-1, the J call TRBJ1-2; the D is unclear. CDR3 length: 13 amino acids. Trimming removed 2 bases at V and 4 bases at J, with 9 bases between. Germline-derived CDR1 and CDR2 are SGHRS and YFSETQ. The CDR3 bases are TGCGCCAGCAGCTTAGTAGGGCTCTATGGCTACACCTTC. It translates to CASSLVGLYGYTF.

This clonotype was seen ten or more times. The V and J genes are TRBV27 and TRBJ2-7; no clear D. Germline assignment: CDR1 MNHEY and CDR2 SMNVEV (reference sequence). The CDR3 covers 12 residues. V was pared by 0 bases and J by 5 bases, with 5 bases between. The CDR3 region has the DNA TGTGCCAGCAGTTTATCGGGAAACGAGCAGTACTTC. The encoded protein is CASSLSGNEQYF.

At least ten counts were recorded for this clonotype. V usage is TRBV6-5 and J usage is TRBJ2-3; TRBD1 matches at 8 bases. Germline CDR1 is MNHEY and CDR2 is SVGAGI. This CDR3 contains 14 residues. V dropped 7 bases and J dropped 1; count of bases not matched to a gene: 4. CDR3 in DNA: TGTGCCAGCACCTCAGGGGGCGGCACAGATACGCAGTATTTT. As protein: CASTSGGGTDTQYF.

At least ten counts were recorded for this clonotype. The chain uses TRBV10-2 and TRBJ2-5; a weak D match, TRBD2 (5 bases). Between the trimmed V and J ends, which lost 6 bases and 4 bases, there was a span of 12 bases. Germline assignment: CDR1 WSHSY and CDR2 SAAADI. The CDR3 covers 13 residues. This CDR3 reads CASSELGRETQYF. The CDR3, as DNA: TGCGCCAGCAGCGAACTAGGTCGAGAGACCCAGTACTTC.

The sample holds many counts of this clonotype. The V gene is TRBV7-9, the J gene TRBJ2-1; tentative D call: TRBD2 (6 bases). The CDR3 length is 14 residues. V shed 4 bases and J shed 3 bases, with 10 bases lying between them. Per germline, CDR1 SEHNR and CDR2 FQNEAQ (reference sequence). The CDR3 region is CASSSGLSYNEQFF. The CDR3 DNA follows: TGTGCCAGCAGCTCGGGACTCAGCTACAATGAGCAGTTCTTC.

This clonotype was detected ten times or more. The genes are TRBV20-1 and TRBJ2-1, with 15 bases identical to TRBD2. J gave up 2 bases and V 1 base, and 18 bases lay outside the gene matches. The CDR3 contains 22 residues. Germline CDR1 is DFQATT and CDR2 is SNEGSKA (reference sequence). The CDR3 DNA is TGCAGTGCTAGAGGGTACAGAACCGGGACTAGCGGGGGGTCAATACCCTACAATGAGCAGTTCTTC. Protein: CSARGYRTGTSGGSIPYNEQFF.

This clonotype occurred many times. This chain links TRBV5-6 with TRBJ2-3, with TRBD2 as a possible D gene (6 bases). Germline CDR1 and CDR2: SGHDT and YYEEEE. There are 14 residues in the CDR3. Between the trimmed V and J ends, which lost 5 bases and 2 bases, there was a span of 12 bases. The CDR3 DNA is TGTGCCAGCAGGGGACTGGCCCCCACAGATACGCAGTATTTT. This codes for CASRGLAPTDTQYF.

Many counts were recorded for this clonotype. V and J are TRBV5-1 and TRBJ2-7; 7 positions match TRBD1. V lost 5 bases to trimming and J lost 1 base; unmatched junction nucleotides: 9. Germline CDR1 reads SGHRS; CDR2 reads YFSETQ. The CDR3 length is 15 residues. The CDR3, as DNA: TGCGCCAGCAGATATACAGGGGCCTCTTCCTACGAGCAGTACTTC. Translated, it gives CASRYTGASSYEQYF. Combining the CDR3 with reference TRBV5-1 and TRBJ2-7 gives the whole variable domain KAGVTQTPRYLIKTRGQQVTLSCSPISGHRSVSWYQQTPGQGLQFLFEYFSETQRNKGNFPGRFSGRQFSNSRSEMNVSTLELGDSALYLCASRYTGASSYEQYFGPGTRLTVT.

This clonotype has ten or more counts. The chain carries TRBV7-9 and TRBJ2-2; D ambiguous. The CDR3 loop spans 13 amino acids. V lost 2 bases to trimming and J lost 8 bases, with 9 bases between them. In germline, CDR1 is SEHNR, CDR2 FQNEAQ (reference sequence). Here the CDR3 DNA reads TGTGCCAGCAGCTTATACCGGAGAGGGGAGCTGTTTTTT. Protein sequence: CASSLYRRGELFF. Full variable domain (missing parts from reference TRBV7-9 and TRBJ2-2): DTGVSQNPRHKITKRGQNVTFRCDPISEHNRLYWYRQTLGQGPEFLTYFQNEAQLEKSRLLSDRFSAERPKGSFSTLEIQRTEQGDSAMYLCASSLYRRGELFFGEGSRLTVL.

This clonotype was counted many times. V usage is TRBV6-1 and J usage is TRBJ2-7; tentative D call: TRBD2 (5 bases). CDR1 and CDR2 from the germline V gene are MNHNS and SASEGT. Trimming took off 5 bases at V and 7 bases at J, with 18 bases between the two ends. This CDR3 comprises 14 residues. This CDR3 is CASSPRLQGYEQYF. As DNA, the CDR3 is TGTGCCAGCAGTCCGCGACTACAAGGGTATGAGCAGTACTTC.

This clonotype occurred many times. The chain combines TRBV6-5 with TRBJ1-2; 7 bases map to TRBD1. Germline values: CDR1 MNHEY, CDR2 SVGAGI. The J segment lost 6 bases and the V segment lost 7 bases, leaving 5 bases of the junction unmatched. The CDR3 is 12 amino acids. DNA for the CDR3: TGTGCCAGCAAAGTACAGGGGAATGGCTACACCTTC. It translates to CASKVQGNGYTF.

Only a few counts were recorded for this clonotype. V gene TRBV19 combines with J gene TRBJ1-2; tentatively, D is TRBD1 (6 bases). The CDR3 runs 16 residues. The ends were cut back, 7 bases at V and 2 bases at J, with 20 bases in the middle. Germline loops: CDR1 LNHDA, CDR2 SQIVND (reference sequence). The CDR3 bases are TGTGCCAGTATGGCGGCAGGGGCCTACACCAACTATGGCTACACCTTC. Protein: CASMAAGAYTNYGYTF.

This clonotype is labeled as medium-sized. The chain carries TRBV4-3 and TRBJ1-2; D not resolved. V lost 0 bases to trimming and J lost 4 bases, with 9 bases between them. Germline V gene lookup returns CDR1 LGHNA and CDR2 YSLEER. The CDR3 runs to 14 residues. CDR3 residues: CASSQEWVAYGYTF. The CDR3 DNA reads TGCGCCAGCAGCCAAGAATGGGTTGCCTATGGCTACACCTTC.